This T cell receptor (beta chain) was recorded in a study of cytotoxic CD8 clonotypes in ibrutinib-treated CLL. Across the whole study: A median about twelve months of treatment, range 6 to 36, preceded the collection of response samples.

The length of the CDR3 is 14 residues. Trimming shortened V by 3 bases and J by 7 bases, and 16 bases separated the two germline ends. Germline-derived CDR1 and CDR2 are SEHNR and FQNEAQ (reference sequence). Notes on this clone: What it binds is not known.

Deep sequencing aimed at 1 in 200,000 to 1 in 1 million T cells' resolution. Generated by immunoSEQ multiplex PCR, the TCRdb table keeps only in-frame clones and is missing some. The data contain roughly 250,000 clones, under 75% of them singletons. Study-wide findings and caveats: Public clonotypes were uncommon and contracted or stayed stable on treatment. Having risen at ibrutinib response, clonality had fallen back toward baseline by progression.

The rearrangement joins TRBV7-9 to TRBJ2-7, with D perhaps matching TRBD2 (7 bases). This specimen consisted of PBMCs, obtained after 24 months of ibrutinib treatment. This receptor was taken from a human donor with chronic lymphocytic leukemia. The CDR3 spells CASSFGGGAKEQYF. Here the CDR3 DNA reads TGTGCCAGCAGCTTCGGTGGGGGGGCAAAAGAGCAGTACTTC.